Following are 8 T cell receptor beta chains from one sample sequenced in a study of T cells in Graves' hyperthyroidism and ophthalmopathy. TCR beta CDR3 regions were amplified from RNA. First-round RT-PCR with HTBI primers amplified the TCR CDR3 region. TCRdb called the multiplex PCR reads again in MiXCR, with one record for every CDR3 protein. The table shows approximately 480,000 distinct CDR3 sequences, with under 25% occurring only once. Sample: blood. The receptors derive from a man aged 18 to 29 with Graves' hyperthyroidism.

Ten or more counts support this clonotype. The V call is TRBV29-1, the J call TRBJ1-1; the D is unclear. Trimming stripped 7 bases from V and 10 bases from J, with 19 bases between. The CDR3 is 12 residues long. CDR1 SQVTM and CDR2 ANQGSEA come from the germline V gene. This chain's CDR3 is CSGNLRRFGAFF. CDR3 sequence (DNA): TGCAGCGGAAATCTCAGGCGGTTTGGAGCTTTCTTT.

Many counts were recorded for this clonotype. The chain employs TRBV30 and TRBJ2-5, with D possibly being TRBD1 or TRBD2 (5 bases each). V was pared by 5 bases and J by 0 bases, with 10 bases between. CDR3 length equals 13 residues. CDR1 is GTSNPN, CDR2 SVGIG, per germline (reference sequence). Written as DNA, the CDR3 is TGTGCCTGGGAACGGGACGACCAAGAGACCCAGTACTTC. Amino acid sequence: CAWERDDQETQYF.

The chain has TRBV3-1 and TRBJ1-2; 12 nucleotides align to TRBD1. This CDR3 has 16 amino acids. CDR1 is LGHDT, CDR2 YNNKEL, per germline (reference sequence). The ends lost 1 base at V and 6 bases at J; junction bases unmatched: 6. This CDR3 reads CASSQAPGTGGNGYTF. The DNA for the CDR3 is TGTGCCAGCAGCCAAGCCCCCGGGACAGGGGGCAATGGCTACACCTTC.

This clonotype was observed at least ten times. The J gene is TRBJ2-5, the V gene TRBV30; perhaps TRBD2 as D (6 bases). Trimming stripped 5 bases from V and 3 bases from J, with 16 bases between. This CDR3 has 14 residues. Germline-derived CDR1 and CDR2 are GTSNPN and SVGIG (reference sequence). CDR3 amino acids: CAWRPNGGKETQYF. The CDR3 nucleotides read TGTGCCTGGCGCCCCAACGGGGGAAAAGAGACCCAGTACTTC.

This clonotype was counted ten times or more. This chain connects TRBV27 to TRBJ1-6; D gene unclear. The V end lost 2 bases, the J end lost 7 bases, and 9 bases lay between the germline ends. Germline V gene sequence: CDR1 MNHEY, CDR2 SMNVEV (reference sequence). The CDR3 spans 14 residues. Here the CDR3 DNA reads TGTGCCAGCAGTTTAGTGTATCCCAATTCACCCCTCCACTTT. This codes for CASSLVYPNSPLHF.

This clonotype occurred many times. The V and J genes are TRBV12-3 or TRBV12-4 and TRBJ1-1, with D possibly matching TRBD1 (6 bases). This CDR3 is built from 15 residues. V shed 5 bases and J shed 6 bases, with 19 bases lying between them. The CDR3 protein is CASSPGTPREAEAFF. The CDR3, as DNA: TGTGCCAGCAGTCCTGGGACACCCCGTGAGGCTGAAGCTTTCTTT.

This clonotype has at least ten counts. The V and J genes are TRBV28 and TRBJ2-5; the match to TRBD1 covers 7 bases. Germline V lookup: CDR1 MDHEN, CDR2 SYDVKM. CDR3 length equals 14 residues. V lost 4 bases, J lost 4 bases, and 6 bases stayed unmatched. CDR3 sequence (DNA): TGTGCCAGCAGTTCCCGACAGGGTCTAGAGACCCAGTACTTC. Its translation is CASSSRQGLETQYF.

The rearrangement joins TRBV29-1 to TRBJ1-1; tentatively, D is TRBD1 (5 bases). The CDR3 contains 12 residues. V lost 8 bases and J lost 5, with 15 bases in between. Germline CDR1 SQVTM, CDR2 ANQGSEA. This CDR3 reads CSFVAGGTEAFF. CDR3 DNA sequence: TGCAGCTTTGTTGCGGGGGGGACTGAAGCTTTCTTT.